This entry is about one T cell receptor beta chain. Its antigen is unknown. TCRdb independently ran MiXCR on the reads; one entry per CDR3 protein. The sample carries approximately 340,000 distinct CDR3 sequences, about 28% recorded once. The sample originates from a study of T cell repertoires in cytomegalovirus infection. Sequencing used cultured PBMCs, obtained from culture after CMV antigen stimulation. The receptor was isolated from a human donor in good health (CMV status not recorded). Some clones in this sample may be carry-over from other donors' samples.

In nucleotides, the CDR3 is TGCAGTGCTAGAGTCGGCAGGGTCCGAGAGACCCAGTACTTC. This codes for CSARVGRVRETQYF. The chain carries TRBV20-1 and TRBJ2-5, with D tentatively TRBD1 (5 bases). Trimming shortened V by 1 base and J by 4 bases, and 13 bases separated the two germline ends. Germline V lookup: CDR1 DFQATT, CDR2 SNEGSKA (reference sequence). The length of the CDR3 is 14 residues.